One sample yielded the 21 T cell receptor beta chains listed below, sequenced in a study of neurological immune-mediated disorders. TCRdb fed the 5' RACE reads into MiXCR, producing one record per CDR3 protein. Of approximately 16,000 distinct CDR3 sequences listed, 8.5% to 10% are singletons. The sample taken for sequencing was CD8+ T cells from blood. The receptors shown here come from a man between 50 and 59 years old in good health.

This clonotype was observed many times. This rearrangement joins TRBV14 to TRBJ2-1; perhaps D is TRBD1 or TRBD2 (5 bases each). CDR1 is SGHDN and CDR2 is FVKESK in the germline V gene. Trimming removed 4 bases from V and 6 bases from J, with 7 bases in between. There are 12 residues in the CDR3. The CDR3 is CASSPGTNEQFF. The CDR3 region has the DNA TGTGCCAGCAGCCCGGGGACCAATGAGCAGTTCTTC.

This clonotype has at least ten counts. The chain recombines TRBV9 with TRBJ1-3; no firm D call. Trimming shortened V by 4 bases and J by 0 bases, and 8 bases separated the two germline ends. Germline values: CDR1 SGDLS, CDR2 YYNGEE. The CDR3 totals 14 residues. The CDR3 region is CASSTYFSGNTIYF. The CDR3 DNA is TGTGCCAGCAGCACTTACTTCTCTGGAAACACCATATATTTT.

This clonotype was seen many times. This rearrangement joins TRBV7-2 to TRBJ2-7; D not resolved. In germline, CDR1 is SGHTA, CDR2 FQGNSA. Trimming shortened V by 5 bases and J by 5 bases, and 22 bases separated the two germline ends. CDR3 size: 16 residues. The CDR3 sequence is CASSPTADGTTDEQYF. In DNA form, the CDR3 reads TGTGCCAGCAGCCCCACCGCGGACGGAACTACCGACGAGCAGTACTTC.

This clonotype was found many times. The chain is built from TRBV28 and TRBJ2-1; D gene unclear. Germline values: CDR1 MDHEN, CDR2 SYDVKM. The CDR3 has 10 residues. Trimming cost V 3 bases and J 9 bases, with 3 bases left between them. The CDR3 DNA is TGTGCCAGCAGTTTCCGTGAGCAGTTCTTC. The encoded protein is CASSFREQFF.

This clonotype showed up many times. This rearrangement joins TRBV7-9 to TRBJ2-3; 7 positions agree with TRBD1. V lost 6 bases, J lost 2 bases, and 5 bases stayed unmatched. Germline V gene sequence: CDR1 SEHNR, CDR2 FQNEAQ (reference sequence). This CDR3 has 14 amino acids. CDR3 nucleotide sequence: TGTGCCAGCAGGTGGGGACAGAACACAGATACGCAGTATTTT. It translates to CASRWGQNTDTQYF.

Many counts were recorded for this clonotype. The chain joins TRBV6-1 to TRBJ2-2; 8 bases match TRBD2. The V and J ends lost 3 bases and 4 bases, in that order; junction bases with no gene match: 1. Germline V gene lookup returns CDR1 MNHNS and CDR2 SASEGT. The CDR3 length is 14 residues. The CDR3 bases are TGTGCCAGCAGTGACGGGAGGGCCACCGGGGAGCTGTTTTTT. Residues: CASSDGRATGELFF.

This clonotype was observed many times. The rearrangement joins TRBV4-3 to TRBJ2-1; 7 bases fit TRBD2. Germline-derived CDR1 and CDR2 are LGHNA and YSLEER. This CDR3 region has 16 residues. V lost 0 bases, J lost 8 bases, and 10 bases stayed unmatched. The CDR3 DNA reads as TGCGCCAGCAGCCAAGATCTGGCGGGAGTAGAGTATGAGCAGTTCTTC. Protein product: CASSQDLAGVEYEQFF.

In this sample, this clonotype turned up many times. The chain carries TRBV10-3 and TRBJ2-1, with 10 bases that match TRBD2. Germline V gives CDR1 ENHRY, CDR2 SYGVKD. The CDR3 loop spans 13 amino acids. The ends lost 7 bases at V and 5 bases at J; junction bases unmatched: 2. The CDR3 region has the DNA TGTGCCATCAAGGGGACTAGCGACAATGAGCAGTTCTTC. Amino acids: CAIKGTSDNEQFF.

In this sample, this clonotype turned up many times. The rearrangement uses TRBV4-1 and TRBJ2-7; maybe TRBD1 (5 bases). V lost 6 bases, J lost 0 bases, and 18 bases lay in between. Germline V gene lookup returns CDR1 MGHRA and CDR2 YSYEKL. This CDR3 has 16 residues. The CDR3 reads CASSEEAGFDSYEQYF. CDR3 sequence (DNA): TGCGCCAGCAGTGAAGAGGCAGGGTTCGACTCCTACGAGCAGTACTTC.

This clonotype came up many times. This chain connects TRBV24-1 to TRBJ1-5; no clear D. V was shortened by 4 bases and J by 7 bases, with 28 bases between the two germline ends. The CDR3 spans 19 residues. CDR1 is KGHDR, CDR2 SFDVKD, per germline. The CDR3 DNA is TGTGCCACCAGTGAGTCAGGACGAAACAGTGGCCCGTTAGTCCAGCCCCAGCATTTT. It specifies CATSESGRNSGPLVQPQHF.

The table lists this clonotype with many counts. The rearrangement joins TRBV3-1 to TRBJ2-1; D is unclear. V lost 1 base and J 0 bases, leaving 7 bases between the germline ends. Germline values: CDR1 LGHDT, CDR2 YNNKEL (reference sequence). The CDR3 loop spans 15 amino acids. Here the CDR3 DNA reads TGTGCCAGCAGCCAAGCCAGAATCTCCTACAATGAGCAGTTCTTC. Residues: CASSQARISYNEQFF.

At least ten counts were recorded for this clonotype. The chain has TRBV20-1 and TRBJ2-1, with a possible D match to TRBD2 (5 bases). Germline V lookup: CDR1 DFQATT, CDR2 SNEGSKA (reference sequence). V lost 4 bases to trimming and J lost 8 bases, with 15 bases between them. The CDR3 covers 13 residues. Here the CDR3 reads CSATGIYTYEQFF. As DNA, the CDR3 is TGCAGTGCTACCGGGATTTATACTTATGAGCAGTTCTTC.

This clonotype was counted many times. This chain's CDR3 is CASSDQGGAYGYTF. DNA of the CDR3: TGTGCCAGCAGTGACCAGGGCGGAGCTTATGGCTACACCTTC. The chain employs TRBV6-5 and TRBJ1-2, with a possible D match to TRBD1 (5 bases). Germline CDR1 and CDR2: MNHEY and SVGAGI. This CDR3 has 14 residues. V gave up 5 bases and J gave up 5 bases, with 15 bases separating them.

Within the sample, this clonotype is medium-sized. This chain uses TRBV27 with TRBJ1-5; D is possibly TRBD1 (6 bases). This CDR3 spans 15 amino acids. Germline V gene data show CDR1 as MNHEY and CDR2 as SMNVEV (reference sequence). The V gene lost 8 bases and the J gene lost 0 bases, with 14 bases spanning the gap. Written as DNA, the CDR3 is TGTGCCAGCGCTACAGGGCCTCCTAGCAATCAGCCCCAGCATTTT. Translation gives CASATGPPSNQPQHF.

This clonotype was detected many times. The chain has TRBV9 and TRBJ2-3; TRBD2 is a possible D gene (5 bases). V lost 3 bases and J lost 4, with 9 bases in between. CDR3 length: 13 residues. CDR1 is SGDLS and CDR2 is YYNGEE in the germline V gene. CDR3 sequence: CASSGGFADTQYF. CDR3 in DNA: TGTGCCAGCAGCGGAGGGTTCGCAGATACGCAGTATTTT.

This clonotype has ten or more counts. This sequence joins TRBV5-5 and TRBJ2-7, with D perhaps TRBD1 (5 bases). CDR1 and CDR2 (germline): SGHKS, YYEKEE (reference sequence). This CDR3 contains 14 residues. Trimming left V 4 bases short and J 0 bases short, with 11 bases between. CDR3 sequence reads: CASSPQEFSYEQYF. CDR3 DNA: TGTGCCAGCAGCCCACAGGAGTTCTCCTACGAGCAGTACTTC.

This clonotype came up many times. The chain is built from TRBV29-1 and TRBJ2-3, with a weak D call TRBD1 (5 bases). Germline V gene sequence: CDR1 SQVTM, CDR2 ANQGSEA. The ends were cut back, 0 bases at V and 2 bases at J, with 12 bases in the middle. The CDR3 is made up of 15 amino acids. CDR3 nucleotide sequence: TGCAGCGTTGAAGATCCAGGGTTGATCACAGATACGCAGTATTTT. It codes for CSVEDPGLITDTQYF.

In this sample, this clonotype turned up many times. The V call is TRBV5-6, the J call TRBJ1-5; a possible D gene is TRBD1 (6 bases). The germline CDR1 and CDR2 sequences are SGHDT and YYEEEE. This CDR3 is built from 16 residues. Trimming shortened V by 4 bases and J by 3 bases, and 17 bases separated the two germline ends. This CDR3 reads CASSLGGTGNNQPQHF. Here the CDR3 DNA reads TGTGCCAGCAGCCTTGGGGGCACCGGCAACAATCAGCCCCAGCATTTT.

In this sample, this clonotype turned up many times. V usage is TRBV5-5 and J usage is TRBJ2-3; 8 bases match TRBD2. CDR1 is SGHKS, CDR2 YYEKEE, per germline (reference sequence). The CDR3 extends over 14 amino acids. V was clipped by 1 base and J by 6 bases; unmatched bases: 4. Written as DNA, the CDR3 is TGTGCCAGCAGCTTGACAACGGGAGGGGATACGCAGTATTTT. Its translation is CASSLTTGGDTQYF.

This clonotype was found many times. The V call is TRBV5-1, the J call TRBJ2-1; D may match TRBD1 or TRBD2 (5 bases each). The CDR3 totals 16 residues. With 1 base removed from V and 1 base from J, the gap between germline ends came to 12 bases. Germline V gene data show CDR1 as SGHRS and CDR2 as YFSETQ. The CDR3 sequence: CASSLRGSRSYNEQFF. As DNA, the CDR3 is TGCGCCAGCAGCTTGCGGGGCTCGCGATCCTACAATGAGCAGTTCTTC. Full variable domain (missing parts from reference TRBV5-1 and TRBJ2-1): KAGVTQTPRYLIKTRGQQVTLSCSPISGHRSVSWYQQTPGQGLQFLFEYFSETQRNKGNFPGRFSGRQFSNSRSEMNVSTLELGDSALYLCASSLRGSRSYNEQFFGPGTRLTVL.

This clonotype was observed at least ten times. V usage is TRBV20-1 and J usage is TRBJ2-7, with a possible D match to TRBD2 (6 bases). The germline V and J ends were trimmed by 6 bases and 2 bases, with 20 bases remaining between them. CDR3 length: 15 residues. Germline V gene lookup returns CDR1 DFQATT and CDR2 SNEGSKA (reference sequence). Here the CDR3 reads CSAKTIKRATYEQYF. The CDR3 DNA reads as TGCAGTGCCAAGACGATTAAGCGGGCTACCTACGAGCAGTACTTC.